One and the same sample provided the 32 T cell receptor beta chains below, sequenced in a study of cytomegalovirus exposure and HLA in healthy donors. Here immunoSEQ multiplex PCR was the method, and the copy in TCRdb shows in-frame clones only, minus some. Among tens of thousands of clones listed, around 93% were seen once. The source material was PBMCs. These receptors came from a man aged 18-30 years in good health and CMV-seronegative.

This chain joins TRBV6-1 and TRBJ2-7; the match to TRBD1 covers 12 bases. Germline CDR1 and CDR2: MNHNS and SASEGT. V was clipped by 4 bases and J by 0 bases; unmatched bases: 4. The CDR3 covers 16 residues. CDR3 amino acids: CASSGRGQGASYEQYF. CDR3 DNA: TGTGCCAGCAGTGGAAGGGGACAGGGGGCCTCCTACGAGCAGTACTTC.

The chain uses TRBV15 and TRBJ2-7, with 7 bases matching TRBD1. Germline CDR1 and CDR2: LNHNV and YYDKDF (reference sequence). After removal of 4 bases from V and 2 bases from J, the junction contained 5 bases not matched to a gene. There are 14 residues in the CDR3. The CDR3 sequence: CATSIRTGPYEQYF. The CDR3 DNA sequence: TGTGCCACCAGCATTCGGACAGGACCCTACGAGCAGTACTTC. The whole variable domain, remainder taken from reference TRBV15 and TRBJ2-7, is DAMVIQNPRYQVTQFGKPVTLSCSQTLNHNVMYWYQQKSSQAPKLLFHYYDKDFNNEADTPDNFQSRRPNTSFCFLDIRSPGLGDTAMYLCATSIRTGPYEQYFGPGTRLTVT.

The rearrangement uses TRBV28 and TRBJ1-2, with D possibly being TRBD1 (6 bases). Trimming stripped 6 bases from V and 2 bases from J, with 19 bases between. The CDR3 is made up of 16 amino acids. Germline V gene lookup returns CDR1 MDHEN and CDR2 SYDVKM. CDR3 in amino acids: CASSHSWDTENYGYTF. In DNA form, the CDR3 reads TGTGCCAGCAGCCATAGTTGGGACACCGAGAACTATGGCTACACCTTC.

V usage is TRBV6-1 and J usage is TRBJ2-1, with a tentative D call TRBD1 (6 bases). Trimming cost V 0 bases and J 12 bases, with 18 bases left between them. Germline lookup yields CDR1 MNHNS and CDR2 SASEGT. The CDR3 runs to 15 residues. The CDR3 is CASSEAQTGQRRQFF. The DNA for the CDR3 is TGTGCCAGCAGTGAAGCCCAGACAGGACAAAGGAGGCAGTTCTTC.

This rearrangement joins TRBV11-2 to TRBJ2-1; weak D call: TRBD2 (6 bases). The germline gives CDR1 SGHAT, CDR2 FQNNGV. V was shortened by 4 bases and J by 10 bases, with 26 bases between the two germline ends. CDR3 length: 17 amino acids. CDR3 sequence reads: CASSWGVGGPFFGEQFF. The DNA of the CDR3 is TGTGCCAGCAGCTGGGGGGTGGGGGGACCCTTCTTCGGGGAGCAGTTCTTC.

V usage is TRBV15 and J usage is TRBJ2-7, with 10 bases fitting TRBD1. The CDR3 spans 17 residues. With 5 bases clipped from V and 0 bases from J, the junction kept 10 bases outside the gene matches. The V gene's germline CDR1 is LNHNV and CDR2 YYDKDF (reference sequence). The CDR3 spells CATSRDRGRISSYEQYF. The CDR3 DNA sequence: TGTGCCACCAGCCGCGACAGGGGGCGAATATCCTCCTACGAGCAGTACTTC.

This chain links TRBV5-1 with TRBJ2-3, with D possibly TRBD2 on 5 matching bases. Germline V gene sequence: CDR1 SGHRS, CDR2 YFSETQ. The CDR3 sequence is 15 residues long. V gave up 0 bases and J gave up 0 bases, with 8 bases separating them. CDR3 sequence reads: CASSLEDSSTDTQYF. CDR3 bases: TGCGCCAGCAGCTTGGAGGACTCGAGCACAGATACGCAGTATTTT.

The rearrangement links TRBV4-3 to TRBJ2-6; 7 positions agree with TRBD1. There are 16 residues in the CDR3. Trimming cost V 3 bases and J 2 bases; bases outside gene matches: 4. Per the germline V gene, CDR1 is LGHNA and CDR2 is YSLEER. CDR3 residues: CASSQTTGAGANVLTF. The CDR3 DNA reads as TGCGCCAGCAGCCAGACCACAGGGGCTGGGGCCAACGTCCTGACTTTC.

This clone has a single count. J is TRBJ2-3 and V is TRBV4-3; 7 bases align to TRBD2. CDR3 size: 15 residues. J gave up 2 bases and V 3 bases, and 5 bases lay outside the gene matches. CDR1 and CDR2 from the germline V gene are LGHNA and YSLEER. CDR3 region: CASSHRAGFTDTQYF. Written as DNA, the CDR3 is TGCGCCAGCAGCCACAGAGCGGGGTTCACAGATACGCAGTATTTT.

Only one count was recorded for this clone. The genes are TRBV27 and TRBJ2-4; a possible D gene is TRBD2 (7 bases). Trimming took 9 bases from V and 9 from J, leaving 18 bases between them. Germline CDR1 MNHEY, CDR2 SMNVEV (reference sequence). The CDR3 contains 13 residues. The CDR3 here is CASGEGRGGIQYF. CDR3 DNA: TGTGCCAGTGGGGAGGGGAGAGGGGGCATTCAGTACTTC.

This clone appeared a single time. As DNA, the CDR3 is TGTGCCAGCAGCTTAGGGGACAGGGGATCAGATGAGCAGTTCTTC. Translating gives CASSLGDRGSDEQFF. The V call is TRBV7-2, the J call TRBJ2-1; TRBD1 aligns across 10 bases. V lost 1 base to trimming and J lost 8 bases; unmatched junction nucleotides: 5. This CDR3 is 15 amino acids long. From germline, CDR1 is SGHTA and CDR2 FQGNSA.

The chain couples TRBV7-9 to TRBJ2-1; 10 bases line up with TRBD2. The V segment lost 2 bases and the J segment 0 bases; nucleotides outside the gene matches: 1. The CDR3 runs to 16 residues. Germline CDR1 is SEHNR and CDR2 is FQNEAQ (reference sequence). CDR3 sequence reads: CASSLTSGTSYNEQFF. CDR3 DNA sequence: TGTGCCAGCAGCTTAACTAGCGGGACCTCCTACAATGAGCAGTTCTTC.

The rearrangement joins TRBV29-1 to TRBJ2-1; 7 bases line up with TRBD2. The CDR3 contains 18 residues. CDR1 SQVTM and CDR2 ANQGSEA come from the germline V gene. Trimming cost V 4 bases and J 2 bases; bases outside gene matches: 17. The CDR3 spells CSVAGARDAGVPYNEQFF. The CDR3 DNA reads TGCAGCGTTGCTGGGGCAAGGGACGCGGGAGTCCCCTACAATGAGCAGTTCTTC.

This chain joins TRBV30 and TRBJ1-5, with 8 positions matching TRBD1. Germline V gene sequence: CDR1 GTSNPN, CDR2 SVGIG (reference sequence). The J segment lost 3 bases and the V segment lost 4 bases, leaving 5 bases of the junction unmatched. The CDR3 length is 14 residues. In DNA, the CDR3 is TGTGCCTGGACGACAGGGGCCTTCAATCAGCCCCAGCATTTT. Translation: CAWTTGAFNQPQHF.

The chain couples TRBV7-3 to TRBJ2-2, with no clear D. Germline CDR1 reads SGHTA; CDR2 reads FQGTGA. The CDR3 contains 12 residues. The V end was cut by 3 bases, the J end by 7 bases, with 6 bases between. CDR3 amino acids: CASSFSYGELFF. For the CDR3, the DNA is TGTGCCAGCAGCTTTTCGTACGGGGAGCTGTTTTTT.

V gene TRBV15 combines with J gene TRBJ2-3; D is unresolved. This CDR3 is 14 amino acids long. Germline V gene sequence: CDR1 LNHNV, CDR2 YYDKDF (reference sequence). V lost 1 base and J lost 2, with 7 bases in between. This CDR3 is CATSRARVTDTQYF. The CDR3, as DNA: TGTGCCACCAGCAGAGCCCGCGTCACAGATACGCAGTATTTT.

The gene calls are TRBV27 and TRBJ1-1, with 7 bases that match TRBD1. The junction had 4 bases not matched to a gene; V was cut back by 8 bases and J by 4 bases. The CDR3 totals 12 residues. Germline-derived CDR1 and CDR2 are MNHEY and SMNVEV (reference sequence). CDR3: CASGYRGTEAFF. The CDR3 DNA reads as TGTGCCAGCGGATACAGGGGCACTGAAGCTTTCTTT.

This clone was recorded only once. This CDR3 reads CSVRTGQGGTQYF. For the CDR3, the DNA is TGCAGCGTCCGTACCGGACAGGGAGGGACCCAGTACTTC. The rearrangement uses TRBV29-1 and TRBJ2-5; 8 bases map to TRBD1. In germline, CDR1 is SQVTM, CDR2 ANQGSEA. This CDR3 has 13 residues. V shed 6 bases, J shed 7 bases, and the junction held 10 bases outside the gene matches.

The table lists this clone with a few counts. The junction differs from germline at one of its ends, possibly a read error. The V and J genes are TRBV6-1 and TRBJ1-1; a possible D gene is TRBD1 (5 bases). CDR3 length equals 14 residues. CDR1 is MNHNS, CDR2 SASEGT, per germline. CDR3 residues: CGSSVKGRYTEAFF. In nucleotides, the CDR3 is TGTGGCAGCAGTGTCAAGGGGCGGTACACTGAAGCTTTCTTT.

The chain recombines TRBV9 with TRBJ1-1; D unclear. The ends were cut back, 4 bases at V and 3 bases at J, with 10 bases in the middle. Germline V gene data show CDR1 as SGDLS and CDR2 as YYNGEE. The CDR3 is 13 amino acids. The CDR3 loop is CASSFGTDTEAFF. The DNA of the CDR3 is TGTGCCAGCAGCTTCGGTACAGACACTGAAGCTTTCTTT.

The CDR3, as DNA: TGTGCCAGCAGCCGAAGCAGGTCCGGGGAGCTGTTTTTT. This translates into CASSRSRSGELFF. The chain employs TRBV7-2 and TRBJ2-2; no reliable D call. Deletions cut 5 bases from V and 6 bases from J, with 10 bases between. The CDR3 is made up of 13 amino acids. Germline V gene lookup returns CDR1 SGHTA and CDR2 FQGNSA.

The rearrangement joins TRBV9 to TRBJ2-2; D might be TRBD2 (5 bases). This CDR3 spans 14 amino acids. Germline CDR1 and CDR2: SGDLS and YYNGEE. Trimming removed 3 bases at V and 4 bases at J, with 10 bases between. The CDR3 spells CASSARTPTGELFF. The CDR3 coding sequence is TGTGCCAGCAGCGCGCGGACTCCCACCGGGGAGCTGTTTTTT.

In DNA, the CDR3 is TGTGCCAGCAGCCACCCCCCCGGGGGAGGGCTCGCCGGGGAGCTGTTTTTT. It translates to CASSHPPGGGLAGELFF. This chain connects TRBV7-9 to TRBJ2-2; TRBD2 agrees at 7 bases. J lost 6 bases, V lost 5 bases, and 15 bases had no gene match. Germline assignment: CDR1 SEHNR and CDR2 FQNEAQ (reference sequence). The CDR3 is 17 residues long.

The V gene is TRBV28, the J gene TRBJ2-1; 9 bases are shared with TRBD2. After removal of 1 base from V and 13 bases from J, the junction contained 2 bases not matched to a gene. Germline V gene sequence: CDR1 MDHEN, CDR2 SYDVKM. The length of the CDR3 is 12 residues. The CDR3: CASSLSSGIQFF. The CDR3 DNA follows: TGTGCCAGCAGTTTATCTAGCGGGATTCAGTTCTTC.

The chain couples TRBV11-3 to TRBJ2-1; TRBD1 agrees at 7 bases. This CDR3 contains 13 residues. Germline V gene data show CDR1 as SGHNT and CDR2 as YENEEA. Losses at the gene ends were 0 bases for V and 13 bases for J; bases not matched to a gene: 6. The CDR3 nucleotides are TGTGCCAGCAGCTTAGACCACAGGGGTCAACAGTTCTTC. Residues: CASSLDHRGQQFF.

This chain connects TRBV6-5 to TRBJ2-7, with TRBD1 matching over 7 bases. The CDR3 totals 15 residues. The V gene end was trimmed by 6 bases and the J gene end by 0 bases; junction bases not matched to a gene: 8. Germline values: CDR1 MNHEY, CDR2 SVGAGI. CDR3 DNA sequence: TGTGCCAGCAGCTCCGCCGGGACAGACTCCTACGAGCAGTACTTC. This sequence encodes CASSSAGTDSYEQYF.

The chain joins TRBV7-9 to TRBJ1-1, with TRBD1 as a possible D gene (5 bases). The ends were cut back, 8 bases at V and 0 bases at J, with 13 bases in the middle. CDR1 is SEHNR and CDR2 is FQNEAQ in the germline V gene (reference sequence). CDR3 size: 14 residues. CDR3 sequence reads: CASSPGNLNTEAFF. The CDR3, as DNA: TGTGCCAGCTCTCCAGGGAATCTGAACACTGAAGCTTTCTTT.

The chain links TRBV15 to TRBJ2-7; weak D call: TRBD2 (5 bases). Germline V gene lookup returns CDR1 LNHNV and CDR2 YYDKDF (reference sequence). The CDR3 is 14 amino acids. V lost 5 bases, J lost 6 bases, and 17 bases lay in between. CDR3 nucleotides: TGTGCCACCAGCCCTAGCACGTTTGGATTCGAGCAGTACTTC. This sequence encodes CATSPSTFGFEQYF.

In its sample, this clone was seen a few times. This chain joins TRBV29-1 and TRBJ1-1; 7 bases are shared with TRBD1. The germline V gene encodes CDR1 SQVTM and CDR2 ANQGSEA. Trimming cost V 3 bases and J 1 base; bases outside gene matches: 2. CDR3 length: 13 amino acids. CDR3 sequence (DNA): TGCAGCGTTGAGGGACAGACGAACACTGAAGCTTTCTTT. It yields the protein CSVEGQTNTEAFF.

The chain has TRBV5-1 and TRBJ1-1; 9 bases align to TRBD1. The V segment lost 5 bases and the J segment 8 bases; nucleotides outside the gene matches: 7. Looked up from germline, CDR1 is SGHRS and CDR2 is YFSETQ. The CDR3 runs to 13 residues. The CDR3 loop is CASSGDRVSEAFF. The CDR3 DNA is TGCGCCAGCAGTGGGGACAGGGTCTCCGAAGCTTTCTTT.

The V and J genes are TRBV5-8 and TRBJ2-3; TRBD2 aligns across 13 bases. V lost 3 bases and J lost 3; bases outside the gene matches: 7. Germline-derived CDR1 and CDR2 are SGHTS and YDEGEE. This CDR3 is 17 amino acids long. The CDR3 coding sequence is TGTGCCAGCAGCTCTAGGGGGACTAGCGGGATGACAGATACGCAGTATTTT. Its protein is CASSSRGTSGMTDTQYF.

This clone came up once. The rearrangement joins TRBV7-3 to TRBJ2-2; 9 bases match TRBD2. Trimming took 5 bases from V and 4 from J; bases not matched to a gene: 5. The CDR3 covers 15 residues. The germline V gene encodes CDR1 SGHTA and CDR2 FQGTGA. The CDR3 nucleotides are TGTGCCAGCAGCCCCCTAGCGGGAAGCACCGGGGAGCTGTTTTTT. Residues: CASSPLAGSTGELFF.